This T cell receptor (beta chain) derives from a study of blood T cells in healthy people across ages. A second 7 to 11 cycle PCR used barcoded and J-beta primers. A 12-random-nucleotide template-switch adaptor tagged each cDNA molecule. TCRdb redid the calling of the 5' RACE reads with MiXCR, one entry per CDR3 protein. The sample yields 1,300,000 or so distinct CDR3 sequences, roughly 59% seen once. Deletions cut 1 base from V and 7 bases from J, with 10 bases between. The CDR3 extends over 13 amino acids. Germline V gene data show CDR1 as MGHRA and CDR2 as YSYEKL. Every sample yielded at least 6 million isolated PBMCs. Total RNA extraction produced at least 6 micrograms (per sample) for the study.

The specimen was blood. The V gene is TRBV4-1, the J gene TRBJ1-2; D remains unclear. This TCR was recovered from a man aged 18 to 29 in good health. The DNA for the CDR3 is TGCGCCAGCAGCCAAGGAGTACGGTGTGGCTACACCTTC. Translating gives CASSQGVRCGYTF.